The next 15 T cell receptor beta chains were all read from a single sample in a study of CD8+ T cells in alopecia areata. Investigators isolated RNA and reverse transcribed it into cDNA to act as the sequencing template. Sequencing was performed with immunoSEQ multiplex PCR; in TCRdb, only in-frame clones are kept and a portion is missing. This repertoire shows 150,000 to 190,000 clones, more than 45% found once; its top ten account for just under 20%. The starting material was CD8+ T cells sorted from blood, obtained at week 0. These receptors came from a human donor with alopecia areata.

The chain links TRBV4-3 to TRBJ2-1, with 7 positions matching TRBD2. Trimming removed 0 bases from V and 0 bases from J; junction bases left unmatched: 5. Germline loops: CDR1 LGHNA, CDR2 YSLEER. The CDR3 runs 17 residues. The CDR3 reads CASSQDPASGSYNEQFF. The CDR3 DNA reads as TGCGCCAGCAGCCAAGATCCCGCTAGCGGCTCCTACAATGAGCAGTTCTTC.

This clone was found a few times. The chain combines TRBV7-9 with TRBJ2-1; D is unclear. The CDR3 sequence is 14 residues long. Trimming left V 4 bases short and J 3 bases short, with 10 bases between. Germline V lookup: CDR1 SEHNR, CDR2 FQNEAQ (reference sequence). The CDR3 region has the DNA TGTGCCAGCAGCTACAGAAGCGACTACAATGAGCAGTTCTTC. Its translation: CASSYRSDYNEQFF.

This clone occurred once. This chain links TRBV27 with TRBJ1-4, with 9 bases that match TRBD1. Trimming at V came to 5 bases and at J to 6 bases, leaving 7 bases not matched to a gene. CDR1 and CDR2 from the germline V gene are MNHEY and SMNVEV (reference sequence). The CDR3 runs to 15 residues. The CDR3 DNA is TGTGCCAGCAGTATCTCCGGGACAGGGTATGAAAAACTGTTTTTT. It encodes CASSISGTGYEKLFF.

The chain couples TRBV12-5 to TRBJ1-2, with a possible D match to TRBD1 (5 bases). Trimming removed 4 bases from V and 3 bases from J, with 18 bases in between. The CDR3 has 16 amino acids. Germline assignment: CDR1 LGHNT and CDR2 FRNRAP. The CDR3: CASGSRGAARDYGYTF. The CDR3 DNA reads TGTGCTAGTGGTTCCAGAGGGGCCGCCAGGGACTATGGCTACACCTTC.

This chain links TRBV7-2 with TRBJ2-4; D gene uncertain. The length of the CDR3 is 15 residues. Germline CDR1 and CDR2: SGHTA and FQGNSA. Trimming stripped 1 base from V and 0 bases from J, with 7 bases between. CDR3 amino acids: CASSLGARAKNIQYF. The CDR3 DNA is TGTGCCAGCAGCTTAGGTGCACGAGCCAAAAACATTCAGTACTTC.

The chain is built from TRBV10-3 and TRBJ2-1; either TRBD1 or TRBD2 may fit D (6 bases each). Germline CDR1 reads ENHRY; CDR2 reads SYGVKD. V was shortened by 2 bases and J by 6 bases, with 17 bases between the two germline ends. The CDR3 is made up of 16 amino acids. CDR3 nucleotides: TGTGCCATCAGTGAGGAGTGGGGGGCATCAGGCAATGAGCAGTTCTTC. Its protein is CAISEEWGASGNEQFF.

The V call is TRBV9, the J call TRBJ2-5, with a tentative D call TRBD2 (6 bases). The CDR3 has 12 amino acids. CDR1 is SGDLS, CDR2 YYNGEE, per germline. The ends were cut back, 0 bases at V and 11 bases at J, with 11 bases in the middle. For the CDR3, the DNA is TGTGCCAGCAGCGTAGACGGGGGAAAGCAGTACTTC. It encodes CASSVDGGKQYF.

The table lists this clone with a count of one. The chain combines TRBV29-1 with TRBJ2-3; a weak D match, TRBD2 (5 bases). Trimming shortened V by 3 bases and J by 8 bases, and 9 bases separated the two germline ends. Germline V gene lookup returns CDR1 SQVTM and CDR2 ANQGSEA. CDR3 length: 11 amino acids. CDR3 DNA sequence: TGCAGCGTTGATCATGGAGGTACGCAGTATTTT. The encoded protein is CSVDHGGTQYF.

This clone was counted between two and nine times. The CDR3 DNA reads TGTGCCAGCAGGACTGCCCAGGGAGGCAATCAGCCCCAGCATTTT. Translation: CASRTAQGGNQPQHF. The V gene is TRBV27, the J gene TRBJ1-5; D possibly corresponds to TRBD1 (5 bases). Trimming removed 6 bases from V and 2 bases from J, with 14 bases in between. Germline V CDR1 and CDR2: MNHEY, SMNVEV (reference sequence). The length of the CDR3 is 15 residues.

The chain couples TRBV6-5 to TRBJ2-3; D possibly matches TRBD1 or TRBD2 (5 bases each). Germline V gene lookup returns CDR1 MNHEY and CDR2 SVGAGI. The CDR3 has 16 residues. Trimming pared 0 bases from V and 2 bases from J, leaving 12 bases between. In DNA form, the CDR3 reads TGTGCCAGCAGTTACTCGAGGTCAGGGACCACAGATACGCAGTATTTT. Translation gives CASSYSRSGTTDTQYF.

V gene TRBV29-1 combines with J gene TRBJ2-1; D is possibly TRBD1 (7 bases). V dropped 1 base and J dropped 5 bases, with 12 bases sitting between them. CDR1 is SQVTM and CDR2 is ANQGSEA in the germline V gene. CDR3 length: 14 amino acids. The CDR3 loop is CSVEGSRGDNEQFF. CDR3 DNA sequence: TGCAGCGTTGAAGGGTCCAGGGGGGACAATGAGCAGTTCTTC.

V gene TRBV25-1 combines with J gene TRBJ2-7; possible D gene TRBD1, 6 bases. The CDR3 spans 15 residues. The V end was cut by 3 bases, the J end by 1 base, with 13 bases between. Germline V gene data show CDR1 as MGHDK and CDR2 as SYGVNS. The CDR3 reads CASSDPQGLSYEQYF. CDR3 sequence (DNA): TGTGCCAGCAGTGACCCACAGGGTCTGTCCTACGAGCAGTACTTC.

The chain is built from TRBV29-1 and TRBJ1-1, with 10 positions matching TRBD1. This CDR3 has 16 residues. From germline, CDR1 is SQVTM and CDR2 ANQGSEA. Trimming cost V 4 bases and J 1 base; bases outside gene matches: 9. CDR3 nucleotide sequence: TGCAGCGTTGCTGATTCCTGGGACAGGGGGAACACTGAAGCTTTCTTT. It yields the protein CSVADSWDRGNTEAFF. The whole variable domain, remainder taken from reference TRBV29-1 and TRBJ1-1, is SAVISQKPSRDICQRGTSLTIQCQVDSQVTMMFWYRQQPGQSLTLIATANQGSEATYESGFVIDKFPISRPNLTFSTLTVSNMSPEDSSIYLCSVADSWDRGNTEAFFGQGTRLTVV.

The chain recombines TRBV10-3 with TRBJ2-3; 10 bases match TRBD1. Germline-derived CDR1 and CDR2 are ENHRY and SYGVKD. This CDR3 is built from 14 residues. V shed 9 bases and J 4 bases; nucleotides not matched to a gene: 7. In nucleotides, the CDR3 is TGTGCCATAGCCGGGACAGGGGTTCCAGATACGCAGTATTTT. Its protein product is CAIAGTGVPDTQYF.

The chain combines TRBV29-1 with TRBJ1-1, with D perhaps TRBD1 (6 bases). Trimming pared 0 bases from V and 6 bases from J, leaving 11 bases between. CDR3 length: 13 residues. Germline V gene lookup returns CDR1 SQVTM and CDR2 ANQGSEA. The CDR3: CSVEEAQGSEAFF. Here the CDR3 DNA reads TGCAGCGTTGAAGAGGCACAGGGCTCTGAAGCTTTCTTT.